These T cell receptor beta chains were read from a single sample in a study of cytomegalovirus exposure and HLA in healthy donors. Repertoires were generated with immunoSEQ multiplex PCR, while TCRdb's copy carries only in-frame clones and drops some. Seen here are some 120,000 clones, 75% to 85% observed once, and the top ten hold approximately 3.1%. Sequencing was done on a sample of PBMCs. The receptors here all came from a woman under 30 in good health and CMV-seropositive. CDR3s include the opening cysteine and the closing phenylalanine or tryptophan. The order of the fields is clone size, V gene, D gene, J gene, CDR3 DNA, CDR3 protein. The D gene is left open where the match is weak. The size of a clone is reported for some rows only, either as once, few or many, or as a class for expanded clones.

-	TRBV9	-	TRBJ2-5	TGTGCCAGCAGCGTAGGGGGAGCGGCCCAAGAGACCCAGTACTTC	CASSVGGAAQETQYF
-	TRBV5-1	-	TRBJ2-1	TGCGCCAGCAGCCGGGACTACAATGAGCAGTTCTTC	CASSRDYNEQFF
-	TRBV9	TRBD2	TRBJ2-1	TGTGCCAGCAGCCTCACACTAGCGGGAGGGGACAATGAGCAGTTCTTC	CASSLTLAGGDNEQFF
-	TRBV19	TRBD1	TRBJ1-4	TGTGCCAGTCGGCCCCAGGGGGGCACTGAAAAACTGTTTTTT	CASRPQGGTEKLFF
-	TRBV6-6	TRBD1	TRBJ1-1	TGTGCCAGCAGTTACCCGGGACAGGGGGACACTGAAGCTTTCTTT	CASSYPGQGDTEAFF
-	TRBV4-1	TRBD2	TRBJ2-1	TGCGCCACAACTGCTGGCGGGAGGATCAATGAGCAGTTCTTC	CATTAGGRINEQFF
-	TRBV19	TRBD1	TRBJ2-7	TGTGCCAGTAGTCTCGGGACAGGATCCTACGAGCAGTACTTC	CASSLGTGSYEQYF
-	TRBV2	TRBD1	TRBJ2-7	TGTGCCAGCAGTCCGAGGACAGGGCCCTACGAGCAGTACTTC	CASSPRTGPYEQYF
-	TRBV4-1	TRBD1	TRBJ1-6	TGCGCCAGCAGCCAGCCCCGGGACAGTGGATCACCCCTCCACTTT	CASSQPRDSGSPLHF
few	TRBV4-1	TRBD1	TRBJ1-4	TGCGCCAGCAGCCAAGCTTCGCTCCAGGGGGCAACTAATGAAAAACTGTTTTTT	CASSQASLQGATNEKLFF
-	TRBV28	-	TRBJ2-5	TGTGCCAGCATCGGAAGCGGCATAATAGAGACCCAGTACTTC	CASIGSGIIETQYF
-	TRBV27	-	TRBJ2-3	TGTGCCAGCAGTTTTGGGCCCGCATACGCGCAGTATTTT	CASSFGPAYAQYF
-	TRBV9	-	TRBJ1-4	TGTGCCAGCAGCGTACGGCCAGAACGAGGGACTAATGAAAAACTGTTTTTT	CASSVRPERGTNEKLFF
-	TRBV6-6	-	TRBJ2-1	TGTGCCAGCAGTTACCGAAGGGGAGGGCAGTTCTTC	CASSYRRGGQFF
-	TRBV10-3	-	TRBJ2-1	TGTGCCATCGGGCAGGTAGACAATGAGCAGTTCTTC	CAIGQVDNEQFF
-	TRBV5-1	TRBD2	TRBJ2-1	TGCGCCAGCAGCTTGCAGGTAGCGGGGTTGTACAATGAGCAGTTCTTC	CASSLQVAGLYNEQFF
-	TRBV18	TRBD1	TRBJ2-7	TGTGCCAGCTCACCACTGGACAGGGGGCAGGACGAGCAGTACTTC	CASSPLDRGQDEQYF
-	TRBV4-1	-	TRBJ1-5	TGCGCCAGCAGCCAGCCAGGGTTCAATCAGCCCCAGCATTTT	CASSQPGFNQPQHF
-	TRBV7-3	TRBD2	TRBJ2-1	TGTGCCAGCCAAGCTAGCGGGACCTACAATGAGCAGTTCTTC	CASQASGTYNEQFF
-	TRBV19	-	TRBJ1-2	TGTGCCAGTAGTTACAGGGCACCGGAGGGCTACACCTTC	CASSYRAPEGYTF
-	TRBV7-6	-	TRBJ2-1	TGTGCCAGCAGCTTCATCCCCGGTGAGCAGTTCTTC	CASSFIPGEQFF
-	TRBV7-9	TRBD1	TRBJ1-4	TGTGCCAGCAGCTTATTTCGGGACAGAACTAATGAAAAACTGTTTTTT	CASSLFRDRTNEKLFF
-	TRBV6-6	-	TRBJ1-1	TGTGCCAGCAGTTACGGGGGAGGGAACACTGAAGCTTTCTTT	CASSYGGGNTEAFF
-	TRBV10-2	-	TRBJ2-7	TGCGCCAGCAGTGGACTCCATTCCCTCTACGAGCAGTACTTC	CASSGLHSLYEQYF
-	TRBV5-1	TRBD1	TRBJ1-2	TGCGCCAGCAGCTTGGAACAGGGGGCGACCTATGGCTACACCTTC	CASSLEQGATYGYTF
few	TRBV14	-	TRBJ2-1	TGTGCCAGCAGCCCTTTTTTCGACAATGAGCAGTTCTTC	CASSPFFDNEQFF
-	TRBV7-9	TRBD1	TRBJ2-3	TGTGCCAGCAGTCCCGGGACAGGGATGACAGATACGCAGTATTTT	CASSPGTGMTDTQYF
-	TRBV6-5	-	TRBJ1-5	TGTGCCAGCAGACCCACAGGGCAGCATCAGCCCCAGCATTTT	CASRPTGQHQPQHF
-	TRBV7-9	TRBD2	TRBJ2-7	TGTGCCAGCAGCTTAGGGCGCGGGGGGGTTTCCTACGAGCAGTACTTC	CASSLGRGGVSYEQYF
once	TRBV18	TRBD1	TRBJ1-1	TGTGCCAGCTCACCTTCGACAGGGGAACCTCGGCTTAACACTGAAGCTTTCTTT	CASSPSTGEPRLNTEAFF
once	TRBV27	-	TRBJ1-5	TGTGCCAGCAGTTTATCCTGGGGCGACGGGCAGCCCCAGCATTTT	CASSLSWGDGQPQHF
-	TRBV10-2	TRBD2	TRBJ2-7	TGCGCCAGCAGTGAGTCGCCTAGCGGGAGCTACGAGCAGTACTTC	CASSESPSGSYEQYF
-	TRBV7-9	-	TRBJ2-7	TGTGCCAGCAGCATCCAGGGGTACGAGCAGTACTTC	CASSIQGYEQYF
-	TRBV7-8	TRBD1	TRBJ1-2	TGTGCCAGCAGCCCACAGGGGTACTATGGCTACACCTTC	CASSPQGYYGYTF
few	TRBV19	-	TRBJ2-3	TGTGCCAGTAGTACGCGGACAGCCGCGAGACTCACAGATACGCAGTATTTT	CASSTRTAARLTDTQYF
-	TRBV5-1	-	TRBJ2-3	TGCGCCAGCAGCCGCAGGGGGGTGAACACAGATACGCAGTATTTT	CASSRRGVNTDTQYF
-	TRBV9	TRBD2	TRBJ2-7	TGTGCCAGCAGCGTAAGCGGGAACGAGCAGTACTTC	CASSVSGNEQYF
-	TRBV2	-	TRBJ2-3	TGTGCCAGCAGTGAATATTCACAACGAAGCACAGATACGCAGTATTTT	CASSEYSQRSTDTQYF
-	TRBV12-5	-	TRBJ1-2	TGTGCTAGTGGTTTGACAGGCCCGGATGGCTACACCTTC	CASGLTGPDGYTF
-	TRBV5-1	-	TRBJ2-3	TGCGCCAGCAGCTTGGGGGGAGCCACAGATACGCAGTATTTT	CASSLGGATDTQYF
-	TRBV2	TRBD1	TRBJ1-2	TGTGCCAGCAGAGTACTGGGGACAGCCTATGGCTACACCTTC	CASRVLGTAYGYTF
-	TRBV7-2	TRBD2	TRBJ2-1	TGTGCCAGCAGCCCGGGACTAGCGGGCTTTGAGCAGTTCTTC	CASSPGLAGFEQFF
-	TRBV30	TRBD1	TRBJ2-3	TGTGCCTGGGGGGAAGGTCAGGGGGTAACAGATACGCAGTATTTT	CAWGEGQGVTDTQYF
-	TRBV30	TRBD1	TRBJ1-1	TGTGCCTGGAACCGACAGGGACCCGAAGCTTTCTTT	CAWNRQGPEAFF
once	TRBV25-1	-	TRBJ2-7	TGTGCCAGCAGCTCAATAACAGGGTACGAGCAGTACTTC	CASSSITGYEQYF
-	TRBV28	TRBD1	TRBJ2-7	TGTGCCAGCAGCCCGGGACAGGGAACGAGGGAGCAGTACTTC	CASSPGQGTREQYF
many	TRBV10-2	-	TRBJ2-7	TGCGCCAGCAGGTCACAGGAAACCTACGAGCAGTACTTC	CASRSQETYEQYF
-	TRBV5-1	TRBD1	TRBJ1-1	TGCGCCAGCAGCTCGACCTGGACAGGGAACACTGAAGCTTTCTTT	CASSSTWTGNTEAFF
-	TRBV7-2	-	TRBJ1-5	TGTGCCAGCAGCGTAGGTATTAGCAATCAGCCCCAGCATTTT	CASSVGISNQPQHF
once	TRBV2	TRBD1	TRBJ1-6	TGTGCCAGCAGTGGATACAGGGGGTATAATTCACCCCTCCACTTT	CASSGYRGYNSPLHF
-	TRBV28	TRBD2	TRBJ2-3	TGTGCCAGCAGTTCGGGACTAGCGGGAGGGGTGATGCAGTATTTT	CASSSGLAGGVMQYF
few	TRBV2	TRBD2	TRBJ2-7	TGTGCCAGCAGCCTAGCGGGAGAAGGCGAGCAGTACTTC	CASSLAGEGEQYF
-	TRBV6-1	TRBD1	TRBJ2-7	TGTGCCAGCAGTGGGTTGACAGGGTTCGACGAGCAGTACTTC	CASSGLTGFDEQYF
-	TRBV4-1	-	TRBJ1-1	TGCGCCAGCAGCCCGGGGGGTTCGACTGAAGCTTTCTTT	CASSPGGSTEAFF